These T cell receptor beta chains were read from a single sample in a study of blood T cell repertoires in COVID-19. The repertoire was sequenced with immunoSEQ multiplex PCR; TCRdb's copy has only in-frame clones and lacks some. The table records about 170,000 clones, 86% of them present only once. The sequenced material came from peripheral blood. Receptors were obtained from a man in his fifties with active or convalescent COVID-19. Each CDR3 is given without its conserved first and last residue.

CDR3 protein: ASSPIDRDNIQY
V gene: TRBV28
J gene: TRBJ2-4

CDR3 protein: ASSSPDRGYT
V gene: TRBV28
J gene: TRBJ1-2

CDR3 protein: ASRTTGTGGTGELF
V gene: TRBV10-2
J gene: TRBJ2-2

CDR3 protein: ASSSPRGSRSLNEQF
V gene: TRBV19
J gene: TRBJ2-1

CDR3 protein: ASSSGVNQPQH
V gene: TRBV7-3
J gene: TRBJ1-5

CDR3 protein: ARSKDRGSSGNTIY
V gene: TRBV5-3
J gene: TRBJ1-3

CDR3 protein: ASSWRQGIHTGELF
V gene: TRBV5-8
J gene: TRBJ2-2

CDR3 protein: ASSQASGGYYGYT
V gene: TRBV14
J gene: TRBJ1-2

CDR3 protein: ASGLGTVEDNEQF
V gene: TRBV12-5
J gene: TRBJ2-1

CDR3 protein: ATLRGTGELF
V gene: TRBV19
J gene: TRBJ2-2

CDR3 protein: AIRAGQGHLREQY
V gene: TRBV10-3
J gene: TRBJ2-7

CDR3 protein: ASGLGTMGNTEAF
V gene: TRBV12-5
J gene: TRBJ1-1

CDR3 protein: SAKLAGVKF
V gene: TRBV20-1
J gene: TRBJ2-1

CDR3 protein: ASSRDSNTGNTIY
V gene: TRBV5-4
J gene: TRBJ1-3

CDR3 protein: ASSLTSGRATETQY
V gene: TRBV5-5
J gene: TRBJ2-5

CDR3 protein: ASTLTGNYGYT
V gene: TRBV2
J gene: TRBJ1-2

CDR3 protein: ASSQRQAGNTIY
V gene: TRBV28
J gene: TRBJ1-3

CDR3 protein: ASSVGHKVYEQY
V gene: TRBV7-8
J gene: TRBJ2-7

CDR3 protein: ASSEQQLYGYT
V gene: TRBV25-1
J gene: TRBJ1-2

CDR3 protein: ASSSGTGGTQPQH
V gene: TRBV27
J gene: TRBJ1-5

CDR3 protein: ASSEQGNGGGYT
V gene: TRBV2
J gene: TRBJ1-2